Reported below is one T cell receptor (beta chain). Antigen specificity is unknown. This record belongs to a study of cytomegalovirus exposure and HLA in healthy donors. Study-wide findings and caveats: Both high specificity and high sensitivity reportedly marked the classifier's diagnosis of cytomegalovirus status. According to a subsequent analysis, TCR clusters identified in the first cohort showed a tendency to co-occur across the 100 to 150 validation repertoires.

The V end was cut by 4 bases, the J end by 4 bases, with 10 bases between. CDR3 size: 13 residues. Germline V gene data show CDR1 as MNHEY and CDR2 as SMNVEV (reference sequence). Using immunoSEQ multiplex PCR, the repertoire was profiled, and TCRdb retains in-frame clones only, with some absent. The repertoire consists of 220,000 or so clones, with roughly 85% occurring once and the leading ten covering 4.5% to 6%. The clonotype was recovered from a woman in her late teens or twenties in good health and CMV-seronegative. The sequenced material came from PBMCs. This sequence joins TRBV27 and TRBJ1-2; D perhaps matches TRBD1 (6 bases). CDR3 nucleotides: TGTGCCAGCAGTTCCCGGGACACCTATGGCTACACCTTC. Translating it yields CASSSRDTYGYTF.